This passage covers 13 T cell receptor beta chains from one sample sequenced in a study of T-cell memory formation after mild COVID-19. TCRdb re-called the 5' RACE reads with MiXCR, one entry per CDR3 protein. The sample includes a few hundred thousand distinct CDR3 sequences, about a fifth seen only once; the top ten take about 8.4%. The sample consisted of PBMCs or a T cell subset sorted from them (not recorded which). All receptors derive from an adult woman who had mild COVID-19 (a few samples of this study predate the infection). Cell type and time point are not known.

At least ten counts were recorded for this clonotype. The CDR3 is CASGSSGDTGELFF. DNA for the CDR3: TGTGCCAGCGGGAGTAGCGGGGACACCGGGGAGCTGTTTTTT. The V gene is TRBV9, the J gene TRBJ2-2; TRBD2 matches 8 bases. The CDR3 runs 14 residues. The germline gives CDR1 SGDLS, CDR2 YYNGEE. After removal of 7 bases from V and 3 bases from J, the junction contained 5 bases not matched to a gene.

This clonotype has just a few counts. J is TRBJ2-7 and V is TRBV10-3; 9 bases align to TRBD2. V shed 4 bases, J shed 0 bases, and the junction held 4 bases outside the gene matches. Germline CDR1 and CDR2: ENHRY and SYGVKD. This CDR3 comprises 15 residues. CDR3 DNA: TGTGCCATCAGTGGTAGCGGGGGACCCTCCTACGAGCAGTACTTC. Encoded protein: CAISGSGGPSYEQYF.

This chain connects TRBV2 to TRBJ1-1; D is unclear. This CDR3 is 18 amino acids long. Deletions cut 6 bases from V and 1 base from J, with 24 bases between. Germline V lookup: CDR1 SNHLY, CDR2 FYNNEI. CDR3: CASSAGGHYTPKNTEAFF. The DNA for the CDR3 is TGTGCCAGCAGCGCTGGTGGGCACTACACCCCAAAGAACACTGAAGCTTTCTTT.

This clonotype occurred a few times. As DNA, the CDR3 is TGTGCCAGCAGCGGGACAGGGGCTGGTGAGTCCAGCTCCTACGAGCAGTACTTC. This sequence encodes CASSGTGAGESSSYEQYF. The gene calls are TRBV7-9 and TRBJ2-7; 10 nucleotides align to TRBD1. The CDR3 spans 18 residues. The germline CDR1 and CDR2 sequences are SEHNR and FQNEAQ (reference sequence). The J segment lost 0 bases and the V segment lost 5 bases, leaving 13 bases of the junction unmatched.

In this sample, this clonotype turned up many times. The rearrangement links TRBV7-2 to TRBJ2-5, with 10 bases that match TRBD2. Germline-derived CDR1 and CDR2 are SGHTA and FQGNSA. The CDR3 runs to 15 residues. V dropped 4 bases and J dropped 5; count of bases not matched to a gene: 7. The CDR3 loop is CASSYPQAGGETQYF. CDR3 coding DNA: TGTGCCAGCAGCTACCCTCAAGCGGGAGGGGAGACCCAGTACTTC.

The count of this clonotype is one. The junction differs from germline at one of its ends, possibly a read error. The J gene is TRBJ2-1, the V gene TRBV3-1; 11 positions match TRBD1. There are 16 residues in the CDR3. Germline CDR1 reads LGHDT; CDR2 reads YNNKEL (reference sequence). CDR3 in amino acids: CASIQDGDRGWYEQFF. The DNA for the CDR3 is TGTGCCAGCATCCAAGATGGGGACAGGGGGTGGTATGAGCAGTTCTTC.

This chain links TRBV5-1 with TRBJ2-3, with 8 positions matching TRBD2. Trimming removed 2 bases from V and 6 bases from J; junction bases left unmatched: 8. CDR1 and CDR2 (germline): SGHRS, YFSETQ. The CDR3 has 15 residues. CDR3 sequence reads: CASSFVRGGSDTQYF. In DNA, the CDR3 is TGCGCCAGCAGCTTCGTCCGCGGGGGGAGCGATACGCAGTATTTT. Looking up the rest from reference TRBV5-1 and TRBJ2-3 gives the full variable domain: KAGVTQTPRYLIKTRGQQVTLSCSPISGHRSVSWYQQTPGQGLQFLFEYFSETQRNKGNFPGRFSGRQFSNSRSEMNVSTLELGDSALYLCASSFVRGGSDTQYFGPGTRLTVL.

This clonotype was seen at least ten times. The chain carries TRBV18 and TRBJ2-1; D tentatively reads TRBD1 or TRBD2 (6 bases each). This CDR3 spans 13 amino acids. With 6 bases removed from V and 14 bases from J, the gap between germline ends came to 20 bases. Germline CDR1 KGHSH, CDR2 LQKENI. DNA for the CDR3: TGTGCCAGCTCGGACAGCCCGGGGGCGCTTAAGTTCTTC. Protein sequence: CASSDSPGALKFF.

The V gene is TRBV7-3, the J gene TRBJ1-1; D may be TRBD1 (5 bases). Between the trimmed V and J ends, which lost 5 bases and 7 bases, there was a span of 14 bases. This CDR3 contains 13 residues. Germline loops: CDR1 SGHTA, CDR2 FQGTGA. The CDR3 loop is CASSPDRLGEAFF. The CDR3 DNA follows: TGTGCCAGCAGCCCCGACAGACTAGGTGAAGCTTTCTTT.

This clonotype was picked up many times. The chain links TRBV3-1 to TRBJ2-7; tentative D call: TRBD2 (6 bases). Germline assignment: CDR1 LGHDT and CDR2 YNNKEL (reference sequence). The CDR3 has 15 residues. V was clipped by 4 bases and J by 1 base, with 14 bases between them. DNA for the CDR3: TGTGCCAGCAGCCCTACACGGGGGTTTTCCTACGAGCAGTACTTC. Encoded protein: CASSPTRGFSYEQYF.

This clonotype was observed a handful of times. The chain recombines TRBV12-3 or TRBV12-4 with TRBJ2-5; 13 bases line up with TRBD2. Trimming removed 5 bases from V and 4 bases from J; junction bases left unmatched: 4. CDR3 length: 15 amino acids. The CDR3: CASSRTSGSGETQYF. The CDR3, as DNA: TGTGCCAGCAGTCGGACTAGCGGGAGTGGAGAGACCCAGTACTTC.

This clonotype has a handful of counts. The V call is TRBV6-5, the J call TRBJ1-2, with D possibly being TRBD1 (6 bases). Germline-derived CDR1 and CDR2 are MNHEY and SVGAGI. V was cut by 0 bases and J by 6 bases, with 11 bases left in between. The CDR3 runs to 14 residues. CDR3 DNA: TGTGCCAGCAGTTACTCAGCAGGGGCGGATGGCTACACCTTC. Translation gives CASSYSAGADGYTF.

The CDR3 region has the DNA TGTGCCTGGAGTGGGGGGATTGGGAACACTGAAGCTTTCTTT. This translates into CAWSGGIGNTEAFF. The V call is TRBV30, the J call TRBJ1-1, with TRBD1 as a possible D gene (5 bases). This CDR3 contains 14 residues. Germline values: CDR1 GTSNPN, CDR2 SVGIG (reference sequence). Trimming shortened V by 1 base and J by 1 base, and 10 bases separated the two germline ends.